This T cell receptor beta chain emerged from a study of T cell responses to AZD1222 COVID-19 vaccine (dated by TCRdb to 2020 to 2023). For the wider study: AZD1222 recipients given second doses at about 4 weeks or at about 12 weeks were pooled, since spike-specific TCR depth and breadth were not found to differ between the two schedules. TCR sequencing covered about 230 trial participants: around 210 given two doses of AZD1222 and approximately 26 given two doses of MenACWY control vaccine. Trial participants were enrolled by age into 18-55, 56-69 and 70-plus year subgroups, with approximately 160, 26 and 62 TCR-sequenced participants respectively.

Taken from the germline V gene, the CDR1 and CDR2 loops are SGHNT and YENEEA. Inclusive of the bounding cysteine and phenylalanine, the CDR3 is 16 residues long. Only the CDR3 part of the read is kept: 48 bases, read in frame from the first base. Trimmed from V: 5 bases; trimmed from J: 9 bases; junction bases lacking a gene match: 12. Study-wide findings and limitations: Spike-specific TCR breadth and depth rose significantly after two AZD1222 doses compared with day 0 and with MenACWY recipients. Conclusions about previously exposed vaccinees were limited because only six or seven AZD1222 recipients were SARS-CoV-2 seropositive at baseline. CD4 TCRs associated with the vaccine covered the entire spike protein, and the dominant responses were in regions 160-218 and 743-854. In the small 56-69-year group, the increase in depth fell short of significance, most likely because of low power. Participants were mostly white British, with more females than males. The authors suggested clonal diversity may have been underestimated. Nearly half of unique spike-specific TCRs reportedly recognized epitopes outside regions mutated in the B.1.351 and B.1.1.7 variants. Because no day 14 peak-response samples were available, the repertoires could be characterized only after the peak T cell response.

For this clone: Its specific antigen is unknown. Per-nucleotide qualities are absent, and no much larger clonotype sits a single base away.

The CDR3 regions of human TCRbeta chains were analyzed by immunosequencing. The published analysis was carried out like this. TCRs in the repertoires were compared against a reference library of SARS-CoV-2-specific TCRs that had been generated with the MIRA antigen-specificity platform. Breadth was defined as the fraction of unique TCRs that were SARS-CoV-2-associated. Depth was defined as the fraction of total T cells that were SARS-CoV-2-associated. Using the MIRA data, every spike-specific TCR was mapped to the spike region that the TCR reacted to and assigned to either a CD4 or a CD8 class. Log10-transformed breadth and depth values were compared by one-way ANOVA with Sidak's multiple comparisons tests. In TCRdb, the immuneACCESS table is reduced to in-frame sequences with V and J assigned. These tables do not hold every clone; where another copy was compared, an unresolved V gene accounts for under half, and the others remain unexplained. V, J and clone size derive from that table, while D and trimming were established from the DNA sequence. This sample comprises approximately 97,000 clones, approximately 81% of them detected only once. In total, the top ten clones hold 17% of the sample.

This specimen's time point label, per the study, means: baseline before first vaccination. The vaccinee samples were drawn from two UK trials, COV001 and COV002, one of which was a single-blind randomized controlled phase 2/3 trial testing AZD1222 (ChAdOx1 nCoV-19) in healthy adults. For TCRbeta chain sequencing, PBMC samples were collected from trial participants at day 0 and at day 28 after the second dose. In this chain, TRBV11-3 is recombined with TRBJ2-3, with 12 bases in between that match TRBD1. This sequence was found in an adult in good health. Sequencing was performed on peripheral blood, taken on day 0 of AZD1222 vaccination. The CDR3 protein is CASSGEPGQGAVTQYF. DNA sequence: TGTGCCAGCAGCGGAGAACCGGGACAGGGGGCTGTAACGCAGTATTTT.